This T cell receptor (beta chain) appears in the sequencing data of a study of regulatory T cells in long-lasting Graves disease (dated by TCRdb to 2020 to 2023). The study in broad terms: Newly diagnosed Graves' disease patients had taken antithyroid drugs for less than 3 months. Persistent Graves' disease patients were compared with newly diagnosed Graves' disease patients by peripheral blood TCR sequencing and RNA sequencing. The study was registered as a clinical trial and conducted in China. A total of around 35 samples underwent TCR sequencing: about 13 from persistent and about 20 from newly diagnosed Graves' disease patients.

Reading from cysteine to phenylalanine, the CDR3 counts 15 amino acids. The read is trimmed to its CDR3 DNA, 45 bases read in frame from base 1. Germline trimming: 5 bases from V, 0 bases from J; junction bases outside gene matches: 3. The library was prepared using multiplex PCR. Sequencing used an Illumina HiSeq 4000. TCR beta libraries were built with iRepertoire HTBI primers and Arm-PCR amplification of CDR3 regions. PCR products were gel purified before sequencing. The source study handled its data this way. A total of roughly 58 TRBV and some 15 TRBJ segments were identified across samples and were used for gene usage analysis of CDR3 amino acid clonotypes. COPE and FqMerger were used to merge the filtered high-quality paired reads into contigs. BLAST was used to align contigs to IMGT TRBV, TRBD and TRBJ reference genes, with CDR3 defined following IMGT. Any clonotype with a frequency above 0.1% was classified as a highly expanded clone. Repertoire diversity was measured by Shannon entropy, and V-J evenness by the Gini coefficient. A clonotype found in more than one individual was treated as public. TCRdb redid the processing of the public reads, applying fastp at Q25 and MiXCR, and retained in-frame beta chains. Identical CDR3 protein sequences are pooled into one entry, listed with their most common genes and DNA. The V and J calls were not made by the authors but by TCRdb's processing. Here the sample has about 540,000 distinct CDR3 sequences; roughly 13% occur a single time. The leading ten clones occupy over 7.5% of the sample.

In this sample, this clonotype turned up many times. The specificity of this receptor is unknown. Base-call qualities are not available, and no considerably larger clone is one nucleotide away. Study-level results and caveats: As a limitation, the authors acknowledged that the small sample size may reduce accuracy. Persistent Graves' disease patients showed lower TCR Shannon entropy and fewer highly expanded clones than newly diagnosed patients, suggesting clonal expansion. Preferential use of TRBV28, TRBJ1-2 and TRBJ2-5 was observed in persistent disease, whereas TRBV20-1 and TRBJ2-1 were favored in newly diagnosed disease. Persistent patients shared more public clonotypes among themselves (around 2,500) than newly diagnosed patients did (roughly 910). Only peripheral blood was studied, because thyroid tissue, the primary lesion, was inaccessible. Only the TCR beta chain was sequenced and analyzed.

In the paper's terms, the time point label means: newly diagnosed GD, antithyroid drugs for less than 3 months. For both TCR sequencing and RNA sequencing, RNA was extracted from PBMCs in TRIzol. The diagnosis of Graves' disease followed American Thyroid Association guidelines. Recruitment of patients was carried out at an endocrinology department in Xi'an, China. Each patient gave approximately 10 milliliters of peripheral blood, collected in an EDTA anticoagulant tube. Ficoll Paque Plus density gradient separation was used to isolate PBMCs, and no further T cell sorting was done. RNA quality was checked with an Agilent 2100 Bioanalyzer and agarose gel, and concentration with a NanoDrop 2000. These sequences were also reported in another study, on T cells in Graves' hyperthyroidism and ophthalmopathy. The second paper states: Graves' hyperthyroidism was defined as stable when no progression to ophthalmopathy occurred over 18 months of follow-up. The hyperthyroidism patients were between 18 and 65 years old and newly diagnosed, with a disease duration of less than 2 months. Any patient with an uncontrolled infection, another autoimmune disease, pregnancy or lactation was excluded. Diagnoses were established on the basis of clinical symptoms, serum thyroxine and TRAb, thyroid ultrasound, and orbital computed tomography. The first round of RT-PCR for the TCR CDR3 was performed with the HTBI primer set and the Qiagen OneStep RT-PCR kit. Blood samples also contained most of the expanded thyroid clonotypes (frequency above 0.001), which suggests that blood repertoires may reflect thyroid immune responses. In cross-validation, a model built on a 13 V-J signature told ophthalmopathy apart from stable hyperthyroidism with 85% to 90% sensitivity and about 81% specificity, and in testing the same model reached 80%/75%. In validation, the model predicted progression to ophthalmopathy with around 71% sensitivity and about 73% specificity, a median of approximately 6.5 months before onset. TCR V-J signatures able to tell the groups apart were searched for in a discovery cohort of 95 or so patients, of whom 43 had Graves' ophthalmopathy and about 60 had stable Graves' hyperthyroidism. Prospective prediction of ophthalmopathy was tested in an independent validation cohort consisting of about 19 hyperthyroidism patients and around 17 patients who later progressed to ophthalmopathy. For training and testing, the 100 or so patients in the discovery cohort were randomly divided in a 7:3 ratio. Thyroid tissue and blood T-cell repertoires from six or seven Graves' hyperthyroidism patients were also compared in the study. Following sampling, methimazole starting at 30 mg daily was given to hyperthyroidism patients, and high-dose intravenous methylprednisolone was given to ophthalmopathy patients. A second multiplex PCR round built the libraries, followed by size selection and purification. Paired-end sequencing of the libraries was performed with 100 bp reads on an Illumina HiSeq2000. Raw data were processed with SOAPnuke, discarding reads with adapters, uncalled bases, mean Phred below 15, or no exact constant-primer or identifier match. COPE v1.2.5 was used to merge high-quality paired reads, and clonotypes were defined as unique nucleotide sequences. Clonotypes were aligned to IMGT TRBV, TRBD and TRBJ reference segments using MiTCR v1.1. Analysis was restricted to V-J combinations with a frequency above 0.0001, which covered 99% to 99.2% of repertoires. The TCS score was defined as the ratio of F50 (clonal expansion) to E x V (chaos), calculated using BLOSUM62-based TCRdist between CDR3 peptides within each V-J. Welch's t-statistics and random forest reduced some 510 V-J features to 10 to 15, which were used in a naive Bayes classifier (R e1071). Sample size was not statistically predetermined, and investigators were not blinded to group allocation. The paper describes TCR Vbeta CDR3 sequencing of about 140 peripheral blood samples, made up of around 41 ophthalmopathy patients, over 70 hyperthyroidism patients and about 17 progressor patients.

The TCR originated in a man younger than 40 with Graves disease. Donor details come from another sample of the same person, matched by shared clones. The chain joins TRBV12-3 or TRBV12-4 to TRBJ2-7; 11 middle bases align to TRBD2. This specimen consisted of peripheral blood mononuclear cells (PBMCs), obtained at new diagnosis, from a patient treated with antithyroid drugs. The DNA reads TGTGCCAGCAGTCCGACTAGCGGGAACTCCTACGAGCAGTACTTC. Its protein reads: CASSPTSGNSYEQYF.